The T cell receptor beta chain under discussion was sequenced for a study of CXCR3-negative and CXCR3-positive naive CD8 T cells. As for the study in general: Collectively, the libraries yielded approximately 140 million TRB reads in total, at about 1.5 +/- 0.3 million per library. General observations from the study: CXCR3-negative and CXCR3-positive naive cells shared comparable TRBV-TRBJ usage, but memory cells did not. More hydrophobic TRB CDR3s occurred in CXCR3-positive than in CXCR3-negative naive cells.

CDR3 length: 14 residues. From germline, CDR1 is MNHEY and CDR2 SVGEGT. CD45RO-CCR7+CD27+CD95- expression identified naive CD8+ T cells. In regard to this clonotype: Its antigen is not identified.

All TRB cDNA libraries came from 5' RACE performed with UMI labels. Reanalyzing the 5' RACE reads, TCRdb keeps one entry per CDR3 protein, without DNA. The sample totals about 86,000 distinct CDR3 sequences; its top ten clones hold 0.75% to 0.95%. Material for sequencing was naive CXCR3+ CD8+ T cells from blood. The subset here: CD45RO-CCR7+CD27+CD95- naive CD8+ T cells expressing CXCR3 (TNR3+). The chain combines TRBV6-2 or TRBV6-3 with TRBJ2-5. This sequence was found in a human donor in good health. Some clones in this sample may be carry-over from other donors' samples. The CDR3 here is CASSYSTGKETQYF.